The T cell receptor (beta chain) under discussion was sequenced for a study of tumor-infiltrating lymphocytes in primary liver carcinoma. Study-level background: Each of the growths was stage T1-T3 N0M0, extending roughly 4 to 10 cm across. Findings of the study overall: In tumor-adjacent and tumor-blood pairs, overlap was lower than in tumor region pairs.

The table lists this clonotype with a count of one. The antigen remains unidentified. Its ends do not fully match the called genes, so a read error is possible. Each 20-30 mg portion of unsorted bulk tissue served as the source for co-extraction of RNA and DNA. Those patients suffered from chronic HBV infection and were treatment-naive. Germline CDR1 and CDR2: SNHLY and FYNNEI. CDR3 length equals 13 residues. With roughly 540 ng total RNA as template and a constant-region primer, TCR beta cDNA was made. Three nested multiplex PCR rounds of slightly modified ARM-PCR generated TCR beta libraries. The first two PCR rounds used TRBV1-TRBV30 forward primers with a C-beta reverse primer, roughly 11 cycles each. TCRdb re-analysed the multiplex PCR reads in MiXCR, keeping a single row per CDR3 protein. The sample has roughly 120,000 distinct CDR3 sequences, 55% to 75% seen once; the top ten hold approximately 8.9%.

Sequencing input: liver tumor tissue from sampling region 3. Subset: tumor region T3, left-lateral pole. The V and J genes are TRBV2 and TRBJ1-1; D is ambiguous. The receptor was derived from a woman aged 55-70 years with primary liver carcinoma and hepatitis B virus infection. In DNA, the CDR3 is TGTGCCAGCAGTGGTCACCAGAACACTGAAACTTTCTTT. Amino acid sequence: CASSGHQNTETFF.